Listed here are 30 T cell receptor beta chains from one sample, sequenced in a study of shared clonotypes between healthy human individuals. Clones were sequenced by immunoSEQ multiplex PCR, and TCRdb holds only the in-frame ones, with some missing. This table holds around 700,000 clones, roughly 73% found once. Input material: memory CD4+ T cells sorted from blood. Subset of the sample: CD45RA-negative fraction. These receptors were taken from a woman in her 30s in good health.

V is TRBV28 and J is TRBJ2-1, with D perhaps TRBD2 (6 bases). This CDR3 has 18 amino acids. The germline V gene encodes CDR1 MDHEN and CDR2 SYDVKM. V was shortened by 7 bases and J by 2 bases, with 24 bases between the two germline ends. The CDR3 sequence: CASTSLGTYRKTYNEQFF. In DNA form, the CDR3 reads TGTGCCAGCACCTCTCTGGGGACTTACCGGAAAACCTACAATGAGCAGTTCTTC. The entire variable domain, with the rest obtained from reference TRBV28 and TRBJ2-1, is as follows: DVKVTQSSRYLVKRTGEKVFLECVQDMDHENMFWYRQDPGLGLRLIYFSYDVKMKEKGDIPEGYSVSREKKERFSLILESASTNQTSMYLCASTSLGTYRKTYNEQFFGPGTRLTVL.

Worth noting for this clone: A much larger clonotype is one base distant, so this may be a read error. The rearrangement uses TRBV4-1 and TRBJ1-5, with D maybe TRBD1 (5 bases). The V gene's germline CDR1 is MGHRA and CDR2 YSYEKL. The CDR3 loop spans 13 amino acids. V was clipped by 0 bases and J by 6 bases, with 6 bases between them. The CDR3: CASSQDGGQPQHF. CDR3 DNA sequence: TGCGCCAGCAGCCAAGATGGGGGTCAGCCCCAGCATTTT.

This clone occurred a few times. This chain joins TRBV6-5 and TRBJ2-7, with 7 bases lining up with TRBD2. CDR3 length equals 15 residues. With 5 bases clipped from V and 0 bases from J, the junction kept 7 bases outside the gene matches. CDR1 MNHEY and CDR2 SVGAGI come from the germline V gene. The DNA of the CDR3 is TGTGCCAGCAGTCCCTATTGGGGGGGCTCCTACGAGCAGTACTTC. Residues: CASSPYWGGSYEQYF.

This clone was seen more than once but under ten times. The CDR3 DNA follows: TGTGCCAGCAGTTATGCCGGGACATTTGAAGCTTTCTTT. Translating it yields CASSYAGTFEAFF. This chain uses TRBV28 with TRBJ1-1; D is possibly TRBD1 (6 bases). Germline-derived CDR1 and CDR2 are MDHEN and SYDVKM. Trimming removed 4 bases from V and 7 bases from J, with 13 bases in between. The CDR3 is 13 amino acids.

This clone has just a few counts. CDR3 coding DNA: TGTGCCAGCAGCTTTGCTAGCGGGGGCTACGAGCAGTACTTC. Residues: CASSFASGGYEQYF. V gene TRBV5-6 combines with J gene TRBJ2-7; TRBD2 matches 10 bases. The CDR3 is made up of 14 amino acids. Germline loops: CDR1 SGHDT, CDR2 YYEEEE. J lost 3 bases, V lost 2 bases, and 2 bases had no gene match. Filled out from reference TRBV5-6 and TRBJ2-7, the complete variable domain reads DAGVTQSPTHLIKTRGQQVTLRCSPKSGHDTVSWYQQALGQGPQFIFQYYEEEERQRGNFPDRFSGHQFPNYSSELNVNALLLGDSALYLCASSFASGGYEQYFGPGTRLTVT.

The chain links TRBV7-2 to TRBJ2-2; TRBD2 matches 7 bases. With V trimmed by 2 bases and J by 1 base, 4 bases remained unmatched. The CDR3 runs 16 residues. Germline V lookup: CDR1 SGHTA, CDR2 FQGNSA. For the CDR3, the DNA is TGTGCCAGCAGCTTACAATCGGGAGGGAACACCGGGGAGCTGTTTTTT. This codes for CASSLQSGGNTGELFF.

The chain joins TRBV5-4 to TRBJ1-2; 7 nucleotides align to TRBD1. CDR1 is SGHNT, CDR2 YYREEE, per germline (reference sequence). There are 13 residues in the CDR3. The trim removed 4 bases at V and 7 bases at J, leaving 7 bases unmatched. CDR3 region: CASSASQGFGYTF. For the CDR3, the DNA is TGTGCCAGCAGCGCCTCACAGGGGTTTGGCTACACCTTC.

V is TRBV19 and J is TRBJ2-2, with 8 positions matching TRBD1. The CDR3 is made up of 14 amino acids. In germline, CDR1 is LNHDA, CDR2 SQIVND (reference sequence). V dropped 4 bases and J dropped 3; count of bases not matched to a gene: 1. In DNA, the CDR3 is TGTGCCAGTAGTACGGACAGGGACACCGGGGAGCTGTTTTTT. It encodes CASSTDRDTGELFF. The whole variable domain, filled in from reference TRBV19 and TRBJ2-2, reads DGGITQSPKYLFRKEGQNVTLSCEQNLNHDAMYWYRQDPGQGLRLIYYSQIVNDFQKGDIAEGYSVSREKKESFPLTVTSAQKNPTAFYLCASSTDRDTGELFFGEGSRLTVL.

J is TRBJ2-1 and V is TRBV7-2; TRBD2 is a possible D gene (5 bases). The CDR3 runs to 14 residues. Germline V gene data show CDR1 as SGHTA and CDR2 as FQGNSA. Trimming removed 1 base at V and 5 bases at J, with 9 bases between. The CDR3 sequence: CASSLGTSNNEQFF. The CDR3 coding sequence is TGTGCCAGCAGCTTAGGGACTTCGAACAATGAGCAGTTCTTC.

The V gene is TRBV5-6, the J gene TRBJ1-2, with D perhaps matching TRBD1 (5 bases). Trimming took off 2 bases at V and 7 bases at J, with 12 bases between the two ends. Germline CDR1 and CDR2: SGHDT and YYEEEE. CDR3 length: 13 amino acids. The CDR3 DNA sequence: TGTGCCAGCAGCTTCTCCAGGGTGGGTGGCTACACCTTC. Encoded protein: CASSFSRVGGYTF.

The chain uses TRBV30 and TRBJ2-1, with TRBD2 matching 8 bases. Per the germline V gene, CDR1 is GTSNPN and CDR2 is SVGIG (reference sequence). The length of the CDR3 is 14 residues. J was trimmed by 10 bases and V by 2 bases; bases with no gene match: 10. The CDR3, as DNA: TGTGCCTGGAGTAACCTAGCGGGCGGGGGGGAGCAGTTCTTC. This translates into CAWSNLAGGGEQFF.

This chain uses TRBV2 with TRBJ2-6; the D is unclear. Trimming removed 7 bases from V and 0 bases from J, with 10 bases in between. This CDR3 spans 15 amino acids. Germline CDR1 is SNHLY and CDR2 is FYNNEI. The CDR3 coding sequence is TGTGCCAGCACCTCGTTAACCTCTGGGGCCAACGTCCTGACTTTC. Its translation is CASTSLTSGANVLTF. The complete variable domain, with remaining parts taken from reference TRBV2 and TRBJ2-6, reads EPEVTQTPSHQVTQMGQEVILRCVPISNHLYFYWYRQILGQKVEFLVSFYNNEISEKSEIFDDQFSVERPDGSNFTLKIRSTKLEDSAMYFCASTSLTSGANVLTFGAGSRLTVL.

The rearrangement links TRBV10-3 to TRBJ2-3; possible D gene TRBD1, 5 bases. In germline, CDR1 is ENHRY, CDR2 SYGVKD. V dropped 4 bases and J dropped 1 base, with 18 bases sitting between them. CDR3 length equals 17 residues. The CDR3 region is CAISGNPRGHGTDTQYF. The CDR3 region has the DNA TGTGCCATCAGTGGTAACCCAAGGGGCCACGGCACAGATACGCAGTATTTT.

V gene TRBV7-8 combines with J gene TRBJ2-7, with 7 positions matching TRBD2. V was pared by 3 bases and J by 2 bases, with 13 bases of the junction left unmatched. CDR1 and CDR2 from the germline V gene are SGHVS and FQNEAQ. CDR3 length equals 17 residues. CDR3 sequence: CASSFIWREGIAYEQYF. In DNA form, the CDR3 reads TGTGCCAGCAGCTTTATTTGGAGGGAGGGGATCGCCTACGAGCAGTACTTC.

The chain employs TRBV19 and TRBJ2-5, with a tentative D call TRBD2 (5 bases). This CDR3 region has 13 residues. Looked up from germline, CDR1 is LNHDA and CDR2 is SQIVND (reference sequence). V was pared by 7 bases and J by 4 bases, with 13 bases between. CDR3 region: CASKGSGIETQYF. Written as DNA, the CDR3 is TGTGCCAGTAAAGGCAGCGGTATAGAGACCCAGTACTTC.

This clone was seen once. The genes are TRBV19 and TRBJ2-1, with D perhaps given as TRBD1 or TRBD2 (5 bases each). Looked up from germline, CDR1 is LNHDA and CDR2 is SQIVND (reference sequence). Deletions cut 6 bases from V and 4 bases from J, with 16 bases between. The CDR3 is 15 amino acids. In DNA form, the CDR3 reads TGTGCCAGTAGGAAGCCCGGGGCAGCGTACAATGAGCAGTTCTTC. Protein: CASRKPGAAYNEQFF.

The chain links TRBV29-1 to TRBJ1-4; 7 bases fit TRBD1. Germline V CDR1 and CDR2: SQVTM, ANQGSEA. The length of the CDR3 is 12 residues. After removal of 0 bases from V and 16 bases from J, the junction contained 8 bases not matched to a gene. The CDR3 sequence: CSVEDLRQGRFF. For the CDR3, the DNA is TGCAGCGTTGAAGACTTGCGACAGGGAAGGTTTTTT. Full variable domain (remainder filled in from reference TRBV29-1 and TRBJ1-4): SAVISQKPSRDICQRGTSLTIQCQVDSQVTMMFWYRQQPGQSLTLIATANQGSEATYESGFVIDKFPISRPNLTFSTLTVSNMSPEDSSIYLCSVEDLRQGRFFGSGTQLSVL.

V and J are TRBV19 and TRBJ2-1, with TRBD2 matching over 11 bases. The germline V gene encodes CDR1 LNHDA and CDR2 SQIVND (reference sequence). This CDR3 spans 17 amino acids. J gave up 3 bases and V 3 bases, and 7 bases lay outside the gene matches. The CDR3 DNA reads TGTGCCAGTAGTATCACTAGCGGGAGCGTTATCTACAATGAGCAGTTCTTC. Translating gives CASSITSGSVIYNEQFF.

A few counts support this clone. V gene TRBV5-4 combines with J gene TRBJ2-1, with 7 bases identical to TRBD1. The trim removed 0 bases at V and 6 bases at J, leaving 9 bases unmatched. Germline V gene lookup returns CDR1 SGHNT and CDR2 YYREEE (reference sequence). CDR3 length: 16 amino acids. CDR3 DNA: TGTGCCAGCAGCTTGGTTTCCGGGACAGAGGTCAATGAGCAGTTCTTC. As protein: CASSLVSGTEVNEQFF.

This clone was observed a handful of times. This chain uses TRBV27 with TRBJ1-2, with D maybe TRBD1 (5 bases). The CDR3 is made up of 16 amino acids. Germline assignment: CDR1 MNHEY and CDR2 SMNVEV (reference sequence). The ends were cut back, 8 bases at V and 3 bases at J, with 22 bases in the middle. The CDR3 nucleotides are TGTGCCAGCCGCCAAGAGGGGTCCCCAACGGACTATGGCTACACCTTC. The encoded protein is CASRQEGSPTDYGYTF.

CDR3 protein: CASNSGGTYEQYF. The DNA for the CDR3 is TGTGCCAGCAACAGTGGAGGGACCTACGAGCAGTACTTC. The J gene is TRBJ2-7, the V gene TRBV5-4, with a possible D match to TRBD2 (6 bases). Germline V gives CDR1 SGHNT, CDR2 YYREEE (reference sequence). Trimming took 6 bases from V and 2 from J, leaving 12 bases between them. The CDR3 extends over 13 amino acids.

This chain uses TRBV19 with TRBJ1-5; D is possibly TRBD1 (5 bases). CDR1 is LNHDA, CDR2 SQIVND, per germline (reference sequence). The CDR3 length is 13 residues. The germline V and J ends were trimmed by 6 bases and 9 bases, with 15 bases remaining between them. The CDR3 sequence: CASSPGTTRPQHF. For the CDR3, the DNA is TGTGCCAGTAGCCCCGGGACGACGAGGCCCCAGCATTTT. The full variable domain, completed using reference TRBV19 and TRBJ1-5, is DGGITQSPKYLFRKEGQNVTLSCEQNLNHDAMYWYRQDPGQGLRLIYYSQIVNDFQKGDIAEGYSVSREKKESFPLTVTSAQKNPTAFYLCASSPGTTRPQHFGDGTRLSIL.

Note on this clone: One junction end disagrees with the germline gene, perhaps due to a read error. This sequence joins TRBV5-1 and TRBJ2-1, with 7 bases identical to TRBD1. The CDR3 sequence is 14 residues long. The germline V gene encodes CDR1 SGHRS and CDR2 YFSETQ. The CDR3 sequence is CASTLGQTYNEQFF. CDR3 DNA sequence: TGCGCCAGCACCTTGGGACAGACGTACAATGAGCAGTTCTTC.

The chain links TRBV5-1 to TRBJ2-5; 9 bases match TRBD1. CDR1 and CDR2 (germline): SGHRS, YFSETQ. The CDR3 has 14 amino acids. Losses at the gene ends were 4 bases for V and 1 base for J; bases not matched to a gene: 2. DNA for the CDR3: TGCGCCAGCAGCAGGGACAGGGTCCAAGAGACCCAGTACTTC. Encoded protein: CASSRDRVQETQYF.

This clone was seen just once. The chain couples TRBV18 to TRBJ1-5, with 7 bases fitting TRBD1. The junction had 9 bases not matched to a gene; V was cut back by 3 bases and J by 7 bases. This CDR3 is built from 15 residues. Germline assignment: CDR1 KGHSH and CDR2 LQKENI. CDR3 coding DNA: TGTGCCAGCTCACCGACAGGGAAGAGAAGCCAGCCCCAGCATTTT. Translating it yields CASSPTGKRSQPQHF.

The V call is TRBV15, the J call TRBJ2-3, with 10 bases that match TRBD2. The CDR3 has 17 amino acids. J was trimmed by 3 bases and V by 2 bases; bases with no gene match: 8. Germline V lookup: CDR1 LNHNV, CDR2 YYDKDF (reference sequence). The CDR3 DNA follows: TGTGCCACCAGCAGACTGGCTAGCGGGAGTTTAACAGATACGCAGTATTTT. It translates to CATSRLASGSLTDTQYF.

The rearrangement links TRBV6-1 to TRBJ2-7, with 10 bases that match TRBD1. CDR1 MNHNS and CDR2 SASEGT come from the germline V gene. This CDR3 has 15 amino acids. The V segment lost 7 bases and the J segment 5 bases; nucleotides outside the gene matches: 11. DNA of the CDR3: TGTGCCAGCACCCAAAGGGGGACAGGGGCGCACGAGCAGTACTTC. It encodes CASTQRGTGAHEQYF.

The gene calls are TRBV4-1 and TRBJ1-5; the D gene is possibly TRBD1 (6 bases). Per the germline V gene, CDR1 is MGHRA and CDR2 is YSYEKL. The germline V and J ends were trimmed by 1 base and 1 base, with 8 bases remaining between them. This CDR3 contains 15 residues. CDR3 sequence (DNA): TGCGCCAGCAGCCAAGTAACAGGGAGCAATCAGCCCCAGCATTTT. Amino acids: CASSQVTGSNQPQHF.

The CDR3 reads CASILVGASTDTQYF. The CDR3 DNA reads TGTGCCAGCATCTTGGTGGGTGCTTCCACAGATACGCAGTATTTT. The gene calls are TRBV7-9 and TRBJ2-3; D gene ambiguous. Trimming took 7 bases from V and 2 from J, leaving 16 bases between them. The CDR3 is made up of 15 amino acids. The germline gives CDR1 SEHNR, CDR2 FQNEAQ (reference sequence).

The table lists this clone with many counts. This rearrangement joins TRBV7-2 to TRBJ2-1, with D possibly matching TRBD2 (6 bases). The CDR3 extends over 15 amino acids. V lost 3 bases and J 10 bases, leaving 19 bases between the germline ends. Germline CDR1 and CDR2: SGHTA and FQGNSA. This chain's CDR3 is CASSFPPGVAGEQFF. DNA of the CDR3: TGTGCCAGCAGCTTTCCCCCCGGGGTTGCGGGAGAGCAGTTCTTC.